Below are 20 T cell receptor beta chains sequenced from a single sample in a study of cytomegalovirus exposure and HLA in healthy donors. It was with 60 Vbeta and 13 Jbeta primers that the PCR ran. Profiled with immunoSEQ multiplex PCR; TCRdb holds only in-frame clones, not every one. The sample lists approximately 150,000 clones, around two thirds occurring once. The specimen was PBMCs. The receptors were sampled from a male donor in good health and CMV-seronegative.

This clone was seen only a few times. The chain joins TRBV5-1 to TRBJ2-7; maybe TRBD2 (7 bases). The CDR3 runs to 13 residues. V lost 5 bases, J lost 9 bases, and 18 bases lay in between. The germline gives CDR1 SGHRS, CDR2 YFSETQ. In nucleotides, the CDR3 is TGCGCCAGCAGTAATATCGGGGGGCGGGTGCAGTACTTC. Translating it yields CASSNIGGRVQYF. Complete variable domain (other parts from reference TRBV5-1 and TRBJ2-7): KAGVTQTPRYLIKTRGQQVTLSCSPISGHRSVSWYQQTPGQGLQFLFEYFSETQRNKGNFPGRFSGRQFSNSRSEMNVSTLELGDSALYLCASSNIGGRVQYFGPGTRLTVT.

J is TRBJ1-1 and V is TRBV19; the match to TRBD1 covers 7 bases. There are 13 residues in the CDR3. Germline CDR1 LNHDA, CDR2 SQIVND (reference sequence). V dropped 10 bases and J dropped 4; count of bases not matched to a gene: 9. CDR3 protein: CATPDRVPTEAFF. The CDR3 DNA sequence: TGTGCCACTCCCGACAGGGTTCCCACTGAAGCTTTCTTT. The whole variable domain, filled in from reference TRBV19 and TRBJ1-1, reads DGGITQSPKYLFRKEGQNVTLSCEQNLNHDAMYWYRQDPGQGLRLIYYSQIVNDFQKGDIAEGYSVSREKKESFPLTVTSAQKNPTAFYLCATPDRVPTEAFFGQGTRLTVV.

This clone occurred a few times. The DNA of the CDR3 is TGCGCCAGCAGCTCCGGATACAGGGGAGCCCTCGAGCAGTACTTC. Amino acids: CASSSGYRGALEQYF. V and J are TRBV5-1 and TRBJ2-7; 7 bases are shared with TRBD1. V shed 3 bases, J shed 6 bases, and the junction held 12 bases outside the gene matches. CDR3 length: 15 residues. Germline V gene lookup returns CDR1 SGHRS and CDR2 YFSETQ.

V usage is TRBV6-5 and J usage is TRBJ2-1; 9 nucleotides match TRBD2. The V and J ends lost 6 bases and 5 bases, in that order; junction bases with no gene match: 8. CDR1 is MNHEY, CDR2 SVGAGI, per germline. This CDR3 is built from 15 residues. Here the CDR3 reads CASRNSGGHHNEQFF. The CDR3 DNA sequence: TGTGCCAGCAGAAATAGCGGGGGCCATCACAATGAGCAGTTCTTC.

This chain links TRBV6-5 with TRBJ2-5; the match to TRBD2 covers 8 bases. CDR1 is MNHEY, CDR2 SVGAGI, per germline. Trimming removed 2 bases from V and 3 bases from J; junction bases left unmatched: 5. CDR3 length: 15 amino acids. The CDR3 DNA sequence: TGTGCCAGCAGTTACAGTTGGCGGGGGGAAGAGACCCAGTACTTC. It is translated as CASSYSWRGEETQYF.

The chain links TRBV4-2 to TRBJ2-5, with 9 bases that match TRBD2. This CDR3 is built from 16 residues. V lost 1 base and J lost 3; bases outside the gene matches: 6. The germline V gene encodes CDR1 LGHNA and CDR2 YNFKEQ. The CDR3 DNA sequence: TGTGCCAGCAGCCAAGGAGTCGGCGGGGGGGAAGAGACCCAGTACTTC. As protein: CASSQGVGGGEETQYF.

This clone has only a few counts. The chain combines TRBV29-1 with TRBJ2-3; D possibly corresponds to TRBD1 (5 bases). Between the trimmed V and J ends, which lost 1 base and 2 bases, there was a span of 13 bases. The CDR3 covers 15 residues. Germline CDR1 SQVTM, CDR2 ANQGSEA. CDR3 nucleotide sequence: TGCAGCGTTGAAGGGCACAGGACCGCCACAGATACGCAGTATTTT. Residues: CSVEGHRTATDTQYF.

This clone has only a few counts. CDR3 residues: CASRTVNTEAFF. The CDR3, as DNA: TGCGCCAGCAGGACAGTGAACACTGAAGCTTTCTTT. The gene calls are TRBV10-2 and TRBJ1-1; tentative D call: TRBD1 (5 bases). Trimming left V 6 bases short and J 0 bases short, with 5 bases between. Germline V CDR1 and CDR2: WSHSY, SAAADI. The CDR3 is made up of 12 amino acids.

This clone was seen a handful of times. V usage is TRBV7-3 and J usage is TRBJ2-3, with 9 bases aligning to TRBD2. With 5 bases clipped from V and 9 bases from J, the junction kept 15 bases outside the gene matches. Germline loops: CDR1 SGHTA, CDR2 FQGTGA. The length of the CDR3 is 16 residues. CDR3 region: CASSATKRGDLETQYF. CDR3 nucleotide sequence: TGTGCCAGCAGCGCGACAAAGCGGGGGGACCTAGAAACGCAGTATTTT.

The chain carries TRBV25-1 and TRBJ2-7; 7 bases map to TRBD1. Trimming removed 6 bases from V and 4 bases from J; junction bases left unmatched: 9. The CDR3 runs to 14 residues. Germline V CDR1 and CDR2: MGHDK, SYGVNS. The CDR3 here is CASREQGRRYEQYF. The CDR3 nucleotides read TGTGCCAGCAGAGAACAGGGGCGACGTTACGAGCAGTACTTC.

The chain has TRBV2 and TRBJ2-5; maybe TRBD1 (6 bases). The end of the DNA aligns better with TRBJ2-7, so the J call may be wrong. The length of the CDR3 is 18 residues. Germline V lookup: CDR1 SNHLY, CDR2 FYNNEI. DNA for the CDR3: TGTGCCAGCAGTAACAACAGGGACCTTCAATACTCCCCCTACGAGCAGTACTTC. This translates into CASSNNRDLQYSPYEQYF.

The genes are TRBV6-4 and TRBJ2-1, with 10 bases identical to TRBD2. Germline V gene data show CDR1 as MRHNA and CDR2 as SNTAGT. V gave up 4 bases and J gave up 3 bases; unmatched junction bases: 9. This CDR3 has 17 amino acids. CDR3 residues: CASSASIAGGVYNEQFF. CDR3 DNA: TGTGCCAGCAGTGCCTCAATAGCGGGGGGAGTCTACAATGAGCAGTTCTTC.

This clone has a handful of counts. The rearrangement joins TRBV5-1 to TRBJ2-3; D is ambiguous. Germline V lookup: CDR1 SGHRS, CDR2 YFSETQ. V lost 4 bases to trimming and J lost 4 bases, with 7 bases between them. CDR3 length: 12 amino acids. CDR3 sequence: CASSASADTQYF. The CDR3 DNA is TGCGCCAGCAGCGCATCGGCAGATACGCAGTATTTT.

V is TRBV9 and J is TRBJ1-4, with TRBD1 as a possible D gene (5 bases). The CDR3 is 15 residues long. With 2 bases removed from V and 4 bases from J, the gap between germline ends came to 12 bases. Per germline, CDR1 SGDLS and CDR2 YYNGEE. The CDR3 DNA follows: TGTGCCAGCAGCGTCGCAGGGTTCATTAATGAAAAACTGTTTTTT. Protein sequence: CASSVAGFINEKLFF.

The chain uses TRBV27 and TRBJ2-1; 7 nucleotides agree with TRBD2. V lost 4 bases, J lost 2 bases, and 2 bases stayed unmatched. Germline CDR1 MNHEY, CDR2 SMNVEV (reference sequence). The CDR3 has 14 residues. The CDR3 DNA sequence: TGTGCCAGCAGTTGGGCGGGGGCCTACAATGAGCAGTTCTTC. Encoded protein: CASSWAGAYNEQFF.

In DNA, the CDR3 is TGTGCCAGCTCACCATACAGGGGGGAAGCTTTCTTT. Translated: CASSPYRGEAFF. The chain uses TRBV18 and TRBJ1-1, with 8 nucleotides matching TRBD1. CDR3 length: 12 residues. The germline gives CDR1 KGHSH, CDR2 LQKENI. The V and J ends lost 2 bases and 8 bases, in that order; junction bases with no gene match: 1.

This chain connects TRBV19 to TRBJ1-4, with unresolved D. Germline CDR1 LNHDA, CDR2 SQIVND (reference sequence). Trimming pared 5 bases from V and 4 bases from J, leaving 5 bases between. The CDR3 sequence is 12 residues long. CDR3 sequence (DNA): TGTGCCAGTAGTGGCTTTAATGAAAAACTGTTTTTT. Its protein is CASSGFNEKLFF.

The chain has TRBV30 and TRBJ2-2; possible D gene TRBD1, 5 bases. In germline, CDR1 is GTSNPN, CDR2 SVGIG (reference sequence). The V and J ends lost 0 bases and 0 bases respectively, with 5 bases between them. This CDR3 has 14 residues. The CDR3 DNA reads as TGTGCCTGGAGTGTACAGGCGAACACCGGGGAGCTGTTTTTT. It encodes CAWSVQANTGELFF.

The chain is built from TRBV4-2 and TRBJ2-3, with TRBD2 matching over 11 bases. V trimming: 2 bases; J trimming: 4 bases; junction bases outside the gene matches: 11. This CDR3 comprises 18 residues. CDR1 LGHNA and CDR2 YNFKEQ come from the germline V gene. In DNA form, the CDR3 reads TGTGCCAGCAGCCAAAAAGGGCAAACTAGCGGGGGCGCAGATACGCAGTATTTT. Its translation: CASSQKGQTSGGADTQYF.

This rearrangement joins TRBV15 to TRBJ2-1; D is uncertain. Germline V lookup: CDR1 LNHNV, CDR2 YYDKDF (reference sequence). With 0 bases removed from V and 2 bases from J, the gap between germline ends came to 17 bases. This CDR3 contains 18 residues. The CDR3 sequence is CATSRDLAGETTYNEQFF. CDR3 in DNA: TGTGCCACCAGCAGAGATCTGGCAGGTGAAACGACCTACAATGAGCAGTTCTTC.